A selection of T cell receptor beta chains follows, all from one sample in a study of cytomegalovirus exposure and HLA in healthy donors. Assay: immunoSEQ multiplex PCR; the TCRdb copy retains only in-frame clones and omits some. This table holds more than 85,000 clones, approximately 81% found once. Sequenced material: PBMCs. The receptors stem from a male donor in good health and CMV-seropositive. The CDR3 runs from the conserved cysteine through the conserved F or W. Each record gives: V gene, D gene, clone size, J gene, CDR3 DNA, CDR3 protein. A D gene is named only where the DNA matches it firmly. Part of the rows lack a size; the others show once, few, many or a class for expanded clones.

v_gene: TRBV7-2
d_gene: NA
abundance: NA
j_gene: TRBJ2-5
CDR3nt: TGTGCCAGCAGCTTAAGGCGAGGGGAGACCCAGTACTTC
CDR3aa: CASSLRRGETQYF

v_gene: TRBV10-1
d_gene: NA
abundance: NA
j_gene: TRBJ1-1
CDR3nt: TGCGCCAGCAGTGCACGGGGGGGGGACACTGAAGCTTTCTTT
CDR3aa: CASSARGGDTEAFF

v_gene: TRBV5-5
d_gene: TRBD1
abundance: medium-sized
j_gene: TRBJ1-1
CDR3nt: TGTGCCAGCGTTACAGGGGTGAACACTGAAGCTTTCTTT
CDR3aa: CASVTGVNTEAFF

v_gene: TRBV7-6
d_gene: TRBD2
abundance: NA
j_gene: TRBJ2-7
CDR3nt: TGTGCCAGCAGCTTAGAGGTAGCGGGGGGCCTTTCCTCCTACGAGCAGTACTTC
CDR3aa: CASSLEVAGGLSSYEQYF

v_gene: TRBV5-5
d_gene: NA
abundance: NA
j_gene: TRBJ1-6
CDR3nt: TGTGCCAGCAGCTTGACGTGGGAGAATTCACCCCTCCACTTT
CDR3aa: CASSLTWENSPLHF

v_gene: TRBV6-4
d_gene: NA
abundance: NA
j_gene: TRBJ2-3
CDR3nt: TGTGCCAGCAGCAACAGTGGGGCTGACTGGCGGGGGCCTCTCACAGATACGCAGTATTTT
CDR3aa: CASSNSGADWRGPLTDTQYF

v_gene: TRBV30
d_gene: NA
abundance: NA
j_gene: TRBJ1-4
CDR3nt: TGTGCCTGGGGCAGGGATGGTGAAAAACTGTTTTTT
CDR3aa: CAWGRDGEKLFF

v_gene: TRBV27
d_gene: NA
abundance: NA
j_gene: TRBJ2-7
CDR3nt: TGTGCCAGCAGTTTGTTAGACTCCTACGAGCAGTACTTC
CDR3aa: CASSLLDSYEQYF

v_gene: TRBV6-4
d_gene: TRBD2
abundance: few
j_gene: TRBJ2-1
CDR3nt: TGTGCCAGCAGTGACTTAGCGGGACTAGCGGGGACGAGCTCCTACAATGAGCAGTTCTTC
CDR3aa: CASSDLAGLAGTSSYNEQFF

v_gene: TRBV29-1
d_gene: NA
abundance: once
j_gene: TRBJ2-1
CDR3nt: TGCAGCGTTGAATTAGGGGGTTACAATGAGCAGTTCTTC
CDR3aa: CSVELGGYNEQFF

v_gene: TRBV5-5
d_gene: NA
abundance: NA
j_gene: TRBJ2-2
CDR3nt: TGTGCCAGCAGCGTCCGCAGGTTCGGAAACACCGGGGAGCTGTTTTTT
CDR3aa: CASSVRRFGNTGELFF

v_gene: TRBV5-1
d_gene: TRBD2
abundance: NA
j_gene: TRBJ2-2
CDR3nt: TGCGCCAGCAGCTCTGACGCGCTAGCGGGGGGGTTTCGGGAGCTGTTTTTT
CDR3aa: CASSSDALAGGFRELFF

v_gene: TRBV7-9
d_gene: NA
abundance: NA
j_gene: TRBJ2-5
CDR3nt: TGTGCCAGCAGCTTATTAGCGGCGCAAGAGACCCAGTACTTC
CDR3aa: CASSLLAAQETQYF

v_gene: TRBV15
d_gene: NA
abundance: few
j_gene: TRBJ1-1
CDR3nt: TGTGCCACCTGCCGGCTAACGGGGAGGCGGACTGAAGCTTTCTTT
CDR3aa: CATCRLTGRRTEAFF

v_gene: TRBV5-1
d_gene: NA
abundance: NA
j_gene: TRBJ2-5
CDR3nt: TGCGCCAGCAGCTTGTGGGCAGGCCAAGAGACCCAGTACTTC
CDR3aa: CASSLWAGQETQYF

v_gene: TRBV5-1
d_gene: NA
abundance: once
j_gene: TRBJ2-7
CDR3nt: TGCGCCAGCAGCGGGGGCGGGGGCAGCTACGAGCAGTACTTC
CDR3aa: CASSGGGGSYEQYF

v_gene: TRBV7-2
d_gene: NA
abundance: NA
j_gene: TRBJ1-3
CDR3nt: TGTGCCAGCAGCTTCCCCAGGAGGTCTGGAAACACCATATATTTT
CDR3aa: CASSFPRRSGNTIYF

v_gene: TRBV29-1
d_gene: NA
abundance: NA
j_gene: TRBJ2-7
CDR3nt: TGCAGCGTTGGCAGGGGCGTATACGAGCAGTACTTC
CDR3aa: CSVGRGVYEQYF

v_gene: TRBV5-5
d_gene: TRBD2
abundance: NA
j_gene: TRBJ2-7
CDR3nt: TGTGCCAGCAGCCGGGAGGGGTACGAGCAGTACTTC
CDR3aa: CASSREGYEQYF

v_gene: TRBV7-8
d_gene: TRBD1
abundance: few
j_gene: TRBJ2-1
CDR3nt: TGTGCCAGCAGCTCGCGACAGGGGCTGGTTGAGCAGTTCTTC
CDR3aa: CASSSRQGLVEQFF

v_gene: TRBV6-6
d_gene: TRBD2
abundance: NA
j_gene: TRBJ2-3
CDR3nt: TGTGCCAGCAGTTCCGGGGGGGATACGCAGTATTTT
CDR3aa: CASSSGGDTQYF

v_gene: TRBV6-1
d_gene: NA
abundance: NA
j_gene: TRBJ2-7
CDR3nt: TGTGCCAGCAGTGAAGGTCGGGAGTGGGAGCAGTACTTC
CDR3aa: CASSEGREWEQYF

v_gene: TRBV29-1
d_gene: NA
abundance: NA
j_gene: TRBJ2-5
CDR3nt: TGCAGCGTTGATGGGGAGTCCCAAGAGACCCAGTACTTC
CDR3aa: CSVDGESQETQYF

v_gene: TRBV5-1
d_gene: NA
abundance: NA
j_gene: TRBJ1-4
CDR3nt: TGCGCCAGCAGCTTGCTTATAAACAGGGCCGGGGCAACTAATGAAAAACTGTTTTTT
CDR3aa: CASSLLINRAGATNEKLFF

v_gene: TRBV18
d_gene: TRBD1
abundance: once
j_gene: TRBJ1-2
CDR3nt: TGTGCCAGCTCACCCGCCCGGGACAGAGCTAACTATGGCTACACCTTC
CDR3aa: CASSPARDRANYGYTF

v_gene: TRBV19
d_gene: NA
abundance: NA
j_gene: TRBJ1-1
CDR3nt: TGTGCCAGTAGTAAGCAGGGTGGCGTGGACACTGAAGCTTTCTTT
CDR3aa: CASSKQGGVDTEAFF

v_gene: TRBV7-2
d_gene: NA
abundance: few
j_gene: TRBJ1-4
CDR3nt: TGTGCCAGCAGCTTAGGGGGCCGAACTAATGAAAAACTGTTTTTT
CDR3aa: CASSLGGRTNEKLFF

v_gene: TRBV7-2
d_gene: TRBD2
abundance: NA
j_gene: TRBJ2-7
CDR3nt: TGTGCCAGCAGCCACCCGACTAGCGGGGGGGCGGGTGAGCAGTACTTC
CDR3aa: CASSHPTSGGAGEQYF

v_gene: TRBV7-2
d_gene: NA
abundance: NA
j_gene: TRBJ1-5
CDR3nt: TGTGCCAGCAGCCTACAGGGTTATCAGCCCCAGCATTTT
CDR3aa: CASSLQGYQPQHF

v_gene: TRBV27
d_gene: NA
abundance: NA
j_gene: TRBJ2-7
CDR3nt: TGTGCCAGCGGTCTCCCGGGTACAGGAACCTACGAGCAGTACTTC
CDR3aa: CASGLPGTGTYEQYF

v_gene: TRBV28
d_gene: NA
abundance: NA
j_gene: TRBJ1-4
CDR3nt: TGTGCCAGCAGTTTTTTTCCATTATCCGGAACTAATGAAAAACTGTTTTTT
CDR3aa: CASSFFPLSGTNEKLFF

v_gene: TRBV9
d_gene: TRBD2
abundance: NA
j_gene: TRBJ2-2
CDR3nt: TGTGCCAGCAGCCCCCGCCCCCCCACTAGCGGGGGAAACACCGGGGAGCTGTTTTTT
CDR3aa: CASSPRPPTSGGNTGELFF

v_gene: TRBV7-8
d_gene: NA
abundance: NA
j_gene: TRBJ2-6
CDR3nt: TGTGCCAGCAGCCTCTTGCGAGCCAACGTCCTGACTTTC
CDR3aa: CASSLLRANVLTF

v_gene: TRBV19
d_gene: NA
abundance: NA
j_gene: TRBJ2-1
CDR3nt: TGTGCCAGTAGTATTAGGACAGTACTTTACAATGAGCAGTTCTTC
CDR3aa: CASSIRTVLYNEQFF

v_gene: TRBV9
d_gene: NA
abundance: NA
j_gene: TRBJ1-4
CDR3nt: TGTGCCAGCAGCGCAGGATGGACTAATGAAAAACTGTTTTTT
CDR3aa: CASSAGWTNEKLFF

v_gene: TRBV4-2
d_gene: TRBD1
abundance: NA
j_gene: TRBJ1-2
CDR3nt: TGTGCCAGCAGCCAAGTTCGGGACAGGGGGCGGATTCCCACCTTC
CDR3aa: CASSQVRDRGRIPTF

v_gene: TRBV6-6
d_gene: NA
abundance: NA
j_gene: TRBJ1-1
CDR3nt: TGTGCCAGCACCAAAGGCAGCGAGAACACTGAAGCTTTCTTT
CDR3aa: CASTKGSENTEAFF

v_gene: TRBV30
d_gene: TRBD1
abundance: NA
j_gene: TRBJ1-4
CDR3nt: TGTGCCTGGAGCCCCGACAGGGCGGGAAATGAAAAACTGTTTTTT
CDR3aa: CAWSPDRAGNEKLFF

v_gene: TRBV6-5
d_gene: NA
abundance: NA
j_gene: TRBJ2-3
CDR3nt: TGTGCCAGCAGCCCCGACAGTGCAGATACGCAGTATTTT
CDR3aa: CASSPDSADTQYF

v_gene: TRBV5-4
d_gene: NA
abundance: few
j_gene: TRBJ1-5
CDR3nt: TGTGCCAGCAGCCCAGGGGTCACGCAGCCCCAGCATTTT
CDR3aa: CASSPGVTQPQHF

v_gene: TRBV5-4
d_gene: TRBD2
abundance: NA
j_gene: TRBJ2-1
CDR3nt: TGTGCCAGCAGCTTGAGTCGGGGGGGCCGGAGGGAGCAGTTCTTC
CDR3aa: CASSLSRGGRREQFF